The next 23 T cell receptor beta chains were all read from a single sample in a study of T cell responses to AZD1222 COVID-19 vaccine. Generated by immunoSEQ multiplex PCR, the TCRdb table keeps only in-frame clones and is missing some. Seen here are about 120,000 clones, about 88% observed once, and the top ten hold around 1.7%. This sample comprised peripheral blood, obtained on day 0 of AZD1222 vaccination. The receptor source for this set is an adult in good health.

The genes are TRBV6-5 and TRBJ1-1; D is perhaps TRBD1 (6 bases). This CDR3 is built from 13 residues. Germline V gene sequence: CDR1 MNHEY, CDR2 SVGAGI. Trimming took off 6 bases at V and 2 bases at J, with 10 bases between the two ends. CDR3 sequence: CASRGGSNTEAFF. The CDR3 nucleotides are TGTGCCAGCAGAGGGGGATCCAACACTGAAGCTTTCTTT.

The chain is built from TRBV7-9 and TRBJ2-6; D gene unclear. V was clipped by 5 bases and J by 0 bases, with 14 bases between them. The CDR3 contains 17 residues. Per germline, CDR1 SEHNR and CDR2 FQNEAQ (reference sequence). The CDR3 coding sequence is TGTGCCAGCAGCCCCCGAGGACCGGTCTCTGGGGCCAACGTCCTGACTTTC. Protein: CASSPRGPVSGANVLTF.

The chain links TRBV29-1 to TRBJ1-1, with D uncertain. Germline values: CDR1 SQVTM, CDR2 ANQGSEA. This CDR3 is built from 14 residues. With 6 bases removed from V and 1 base from J, the gap between germline ends came to 15 bases. CDR3 bases: TGCAGCGTCACCCTCTGGGGTGGGAACACTGAAGCTTTCTTT. This codes for CSVTLWGGNTEAFF.

The rearrangement links TRBV7-9 to TRBJ2-2, with D possibly TRBD2 on 7 matching bases. Trimming took 5 bases from V and 3 from J, leaving 19 bases between them. Germline V gives CDR1 SEHNR, CDR2 FQNEAQ (reference sequence). The CDR3 length is 17 residues. The CDR3 DNA is TGTGCCAGCAGCCTTACCGGGGGGCCCACGTACACCGGGGAGCTGTTTTTT. This encodes CASSLTGGPTYTGELFF.

The DNA for the CDR3 is TGTGCCAGCAGCCGGGACCCGAGTTCACCCCTCCACTTT. Translation: CASSRDPSSPLHF. The chain is built from TRBV5-5 and TRBJ1-6, with a weak D call TRBD1 (5 bases). The V end was cut by 4 bases, the J end by 9 bases, with 11 bases between. The CDR3 consists of 13 residues. Germline V gene lookup returns CDR1 SGHKS and CDR2 YYEKEE (reference sequence). The full variable domain, with the rest looked up from reference TRBV5-5 and TRBJ1-6, is DAGVTQSPTHLIKTRGQQVTLRCSPISGHKSVSWYQQVLGQGPQFIFQYYEKEERGRGNFPDRFSARQFPNYSSELNVNALLLGDSALYLCASSRDPSSPLHFGNGTRLTVT.

V is TRBV2 and J is TRBJ1-2; D not certain. The V end was cut by 7 bases, the J end by 3 bases, with 24 bases between. CDR3 size: 17 residues. Germline CDR1 SNHLY, CDR2 FYNNEI. CDR3: CASTKTPGSPMDYGYTF. DNA of the CDR3: TGTGCCAGCACCAAGACTCCCGGGTCCCCGATGGACTATGGCTACACCTTC. Variable domain in full (rest from reference TRBV2 and TRBJ1-2): EPEVTQTPSHQVTQMGQEVILRCVPISNHLYFYWYRQILGQKVEFLVSFYNNEISEKSEIFDDQFSVERPDGSNFTLKIRSTKLEDSAMYFCASTKTPGSPMDYGYTFGSGTRLTVV.

This chain joins TRBV5-1 and TRBJ1-1; no clear D. The CDR3 covers 17 residues. The ends were cut back, 3 bases at V and 1 base at J, with 19 bases in the middle. CDR1 SGHRS and CDR2 YFSETQ come from the germline V gene. DNA for the CDR3: TGCGCCAGCAGCTCCTCACTTTTGCGAGGTTGGAACACTGAAGCTTTCTTT. Translated: CASSSSLLRGWNTEAFF.

The V gene is TRBV27, the J gene TRBJ2-3; 11 bases match TRBD2. V shed 6 bases, J shed 5 bases, and the junction held 7 bases outside the gene matches. The CDR3 loop spans 15 amino acids. From germline, CDR1 is MNHEY and CDR2 SMNVEV (reference sequence). CDR3 region: CASRPLAGGVDTQYF. In DNA, the CDR3 is TGTGCCAGCAGACCCCTAGCGGGGGGCGTAGATACGCAGTATTTT.

Turning to this clone: This specimen includes other DNA sequences encoding the same CDR3. The chain carries TRBV7-2 and TRBJ1-1, with D unresolved. The CDR3 length is 13 residues. Germline CDR1 SGHTA, CDR2 FQGNSA. Trimming removed 1 base from V and 2 bases from J, with 5 bases in between. CDR3 nucleotides: TGTGCCAGCAGCTTAGGGCGAAACACTGAAGCTTTCTTT. Translation: CASSLGRNTEAFF.

The genes are TRBV11-2 and TRBJ2-5; 10 bases are shared with TRBD2. The CDR3 extends over 15 amino acids. The V gene end was trimmed by 6 bases and the J gene end by 1 base; junction bases not matched to a gene: 5. The germline V gene has CDR1 SGHAT and CDR2 FQNNGV. CDR3 sequence (DNA): TGTGCCAGCAGAAACCTAGCGGGAGCCCAAGAGACCCAGTACTTC. Translated, it gives CASRNLAGAQETQYF.

The rearrangement links TRBV3-1 (or the pseudogene TRBV3-2) to TRBJ1-1, with D unresolved. The ends were cut back, 2 bases at V and 8 bases at J, with 9 bases in the middle. There are 12 residues in the CDR3. Germline V gives CDR1 LGHDT, CDR2 YNNKEL (reference sequence). This chain's CDR3 is CASSQSFSEAFF. The CDR3 DNA sequence: TGTGCCAGCAGCCAATCCTTTTCGGAAGCTTTCTTT.

The J gene is TRBJ1-1, the V gene TRBV6-4, with D possibly matching TRBD1 (6 bases). CDR1 is MRHNA and CDR2 is SNTAGT in the germline V gene. The CDR3 is 17 residues long. Trimming left V 4 bases short and J 4 bases short, with 22 bases between. This chain's CDR3 is CASSGAHQAQGPTEAFF. CDR3 in DNA: TGTGCCAGCAGTGGCGCTCACCAGGCACAGGGTCCCACTGAAGCTTTCTTT.

The chain joins TRBV5-1 to TRBJ2-3, with D possibly matching TRBD1 (6 bases). With 0 bases removed from V and 6 bases from J, the gap between germline ends came to 11 bases. Germline V gene lookup returns CDR1 SGHRS and CDR2 YFSETQ. CDR3 length equals 14 residues. The CDR3 is CASSLVGGRDTQYF. The CDR3 coding sequence is TGCGCCAGCAGCTTGGTAGGGGGAAGGGATACGCAGTATTTT.

The CDR3: CASSRLAREGEAFF. The CDR3 bases are TGTGCCAGCTCGCGGCTCGCCAGGGAAGGTGAAGCTTTCTTT. This chain links TRBV18 with TRBJ1-1, with a tentative D call TRBD1 (5 bases). V shed 6 bases and J shed 7 bases, with 18 bases lying between them. This CDR3 has 14 residues. CDR1 and CDR2 (germline): KGHSH, LQKENI.

This chain connects TRBV6-5 to TRBJ2-2; 8 bases match TRBD1. Germline V gene sequence: CDR1 MNHEY, CDR2 SVGAGI. J lost 0 bases, V lost 10 bases, and 4 bases had no gene match. This CDR3 comprises 14 residues. CDR3: CATGQGANTGELFF. The CDR3 DNA is TGTGCCACAGGACAGGGAGCGAACACCGGGGAGCTGTTTTTT.

This rearrangement joins TRBV6-5 to TRBJ2-5, with D unresolved. V was pared by 2 bases and J by 5 bases, with 9 bases between. CDR3 size: 13 residues. The germline CDR1 and CDR2 sequences are MNHEY and SVGAGI. In DNA, the CDR3 is TGTGCCAGCAGTTACGACTGGGTGGAGACCCAGTACTTC. This translates into CASSYDWVETQYF.

V gene TRBV5-1 combines with J gene TRBJ2-7; D is uncertain. Germline CDR1 SGHRS, CDR2 YFSETQ. V was shortened by 3 bases and J by 3 bases, with 13 bases between the two germline ends. The CDR3 length is 14 residues. CDR3 in amino acids: CASSWSDTHYEQYF. The CDR3 bases are TGCGCCAGCAGCTGGAGCGACACCCACTACGAGCAGTACTTC.

This clone is a singleton in its sample. The gene calls are TRBV19 and TRBJ2-7, with a possible D match to TRBD1 (6 bases). Germline CDR1 reads LNHDA; CDR2 reads SQIVND (reference sequence). Trimming stripped 10 bases from V and 2 bases from J, with 21 bases between. The CDR3 loop spans 15 amino acids. The CDR3 is CATRGLGQKAYEQYF. In DNA form, the CDR3 reads TGTGCCACTCGAGGATTGGGACAAAAGGCCTACGAGCAGTACTTC.

This sequence joins TRBV5-8 and TRBJ2-5, with no clear D. The CDR3 is 16 residues long. Germline V gives CDR1 SGHTS, CDR2 YDEGEE. The V gene lost 4 bases and the J gene lost 0 bases, with 16 bases spanning the gap. The CDR3 spells CASSPGLGPYQETQYF. The CDR3 DNA follows: TGTGCCAGCAGCCCCGGCCTAGGGCCGTACCAAGAGACCCAGTACTTC.

This chain links TRBV6-2 or TRBV6-3 with TRBJ1-5; no definite D call. The CDR3 runs 15 residues. Trimming shortened V by 4 bases and J by 1 base, and 11 bases separated the two germline ends. Looked up from germline, CDR1 is MNHEY and CDR2 is SVGEGT. The CDR3 DNA sequence: TGTGCCAGCAGTTTCAGACAACTCAGCAATCAGCCCCAGCATTTT. Residues: CASSFRQLSNQPQHF.

The chain links TRBV6-5 to TRBJ1-1, with D unclear. The germline V and J ends were trimmed by 9 bases and 1 base, with 9 bases remaining between them. From germline, CDR1 is MNHEY and CDR2 SVGAGI. This CDR3 has 12 residues. The CDR3 DNA sequence: TGTGCCAGTCACCGGGGGAACACTGAAGCTTTCTTT. Translated: CASHRGNTEAFF.

The chain combines TRBV19 with TRBJ2-3; TRBD2 matches 10 bases. CDR1 LNHDA and CDR2 SQIVND come from the germline V gene (reference sequence). The CDR3 is 14 amino acids. Trimming cost V 7 bases and J 4 bases; bases outside gene matches: 5. The CDR3 sequence: CASNLAGVPDTQYF. The DNA of the CDR3 is TGTGCCAGTAATCTAGCGGGAGTCCCAGATACGCAGTATTTT.

The V gene is TRBV9, the J gene TRBJ2-7; TRBD1 is a possible D gene (5 bases). Germline V gene sequence: CDR1 SGDLS, CDR2 YYNGEE. V lost 5 bases and J lost 0, with 9 bases in between. The CDR3 loop spans 13 amino acids. The CDR3 region has the DNA TGTGCCAGCAGGGGCGACAGCTCCTACGAGCAGTACTTC. This codes for CASRGDSSYEQYF.